A selection of T cell receptor beta chains follows, all from one sample in a study of T cell clones after liver transplantation. The method was immunoSEQ multiplex PCR; TCRdb's version includes in-frame clones alone and lacks a portion of them. The sample lists under 150,000 clones, 90% occurring once. The sequencing here drew on CD4+ T cells from blood, taken 12 months after liver transplant. These receptors were collected from a human patient who received a liver transplant. The T cells may come from the graft donor. CDR3s include the opening cysteine and the closing phenylalanine or tryptophan. D genes are given only for firm matches. Clone size appears in some rows only: once, few, many, or a class for an expanded clone.

D gene: TRBD2; J gene: TRBJ2-1; V gene: TRBV18; clone size: .; CDR3 length: 14; CDR3 DNA: TGTGCCAGCGCCGTAGCGGGAGGGCCTGAAGAGCAGTTCTTC; CDR3 protein: CASAVAGGPEEQFF
D gene: .; J gene: TRBJ2-1; V gene: TRBV25-1; clone size: .; CDR3 length: 15; CDR3 DNA: TGTGCCAGCAGTGAGGTTGCGGGAACCTCCAATGAGCAGTTCTTC; CDR3 protein: CASSEVAGTSNEQFF
D gene: .; J gene: TRBJ2-3; V gene: TRBV6-6; clone size: once; CDR3 length: 12; CDR3 DNA: TGTGCCAGCAGTTACTTGACAGATACGCAGTATTTT; CDR3 protein: CASSYLTDTQYF
D gene: .; J gene: TRBJ2-7; V gene: TRBV4-2; clone size: .; CDR3 length: 13; CDR3 DNA: TGTGCCAGCAGCCATGAAACAGGGTTGGAGCAGTACTTC; CDR3 protein: CASSHETGLEQYF
D gene: .; J gene: TRBJ1-3; V gene: TRBV11-2; clone size: .; CDR3 length: 15; CDR3 DNA: TGTGCCAGCAGTCCAGGCATTGGGTCTGGAAACACCATATATTTT; CDR3 protein: CASSPGIGSGNTIYF
D gene: .; J gene: TRBJ2-3; V gene: TRBV7-2; clone size: .; CDR3 length: 12; CDR3 DNA: TGTGCCAGCAGCCCTCCCCCAGATACGCAGTATTTT; CDR3 protein: CASSPPPDTQYF
D gene: .; J gene: TRBJ2-3; V gene: TRBV5-1; clone size: .; CDR3 length: 14; CDR3 DNA: TGCGCCAGCAGCCCAGGACTCTACACAGATACGCAGTATTTT; CDR3 protein: CASSPGLYTDTQYF
D gene: .; J gene: TRBJ2-3; V gene: TRBV6-6; clone size: .; CDR3 length: 15; CDR3 DNA: TGTGCCAGCAGTCAAGGACGGACTAGCACAGATACGCAGTATTTT; CDR3 protein: CASSQGRTSTDTQYF
D gene: .; J gene: TRBJ1-1; V gene: TRBV15; clone size: .; CDR3 length: 15; CDR3 DNA: TGTGCCACCAGCAGACCTGGGGGGGGGAACACTGAAGCTTTCTTT; CDR3 protein: CATSRPGGGNTEAFF
D gene: TRBD1; J gene: TRBJ1-2; V gene: TRBV10-3; clone size: .; CDR3 length: 13; CDR3 DNA: TGTGCCATCGGACGTGGCGACAGGGATGGCTACACCTTC; CDR3 protein: CAIGRGDRDGYTF
D gene: .; J gene: TRBJ1-5; V gene: TRBV14; clone size: .; CDR3 length: 19; CDR3 DNA: TGTGCCAGCAGCCAAGACAGGGACATCGGAGCCTATAGCAATCAGCCCCAGCATTTT; CDR3 protein: CASSQDRDIGAYSNQPQHF
D gene: .; J gene: TRBJ2-5; V gene: TRBV19; clone size: .; CDR3 length: 12; CDR3 DNA: TGTGCCAGTAGGGACGAAGGGGAGACCCAGTACTTC; CDR3 protein: CASRDEGETQYF
D gene: TRBD2; J gene: TRBJ2-1; V gene: TRBV11-3; clone size: once; CDR3 length: 13; CDR3 DNA: TGTGCCAGCAGCTTGGGCGGGAGGAATGAGCAGTTCTTC; CDR3 protein: CASSLGGRNEQFF
D gene: TRBD1; J gene: TRBJ1-5; V gene: TRBV2; clone size: once; CDR3 length: 18; CDR3 DNA: TGTGCCAGCAGTCGGACGTTATCCGGGACAGGGAACAATCAGCCCCAGCATTTT; CDR3 protein: CASSRTLSGTGNNQPQHF
D gene: .; J gene: TRBJ1-2; V gene: TRBV2; clone size: few; CDR3 length: 15; CDR3 DNA: TGTGCCAGCAAGTGGACGCTTGATGGAAGCTATGGCTACACCTTC; CDR3 protein: CASKWTLDGSYGYTF
D gene: .; J gene: TRBJ1-1; V gene: TRBV30; clone size: once; CDR3 length: 20; CDR3 DNA: TGTGCCTGGAGTGTAGTCAAGATGTTGGTTGGGGCAGGGGATTCGAGTGAAGCTTTCTTT; CDR3 protein: CAWSVVKMLVGAGDSSEAFF
D gene: .; J gene: TRBJ2-7; V gene: TRBV2; clone size: .; CDR3 length: 15; CDR3 DNA: TGTGCCAGCAGTGAAGCGTTACAGGGCTCCTACGAGCAGTACTTC; CDR3 protein: CASSEALQGSYEQYF
D gene: .; J gene: TRBJ1-5; V gene: TRBV6-4; clone size: .; CDR3 length: 15; CDR3 DNA: TGTGCCAGCAGGCCGACAGGTACTAGCAATCAGCCCCAGCATTTT; CDR3 protein: CASRPTGTSNQPQHF
D gene: TRBD1; J gene: TRBJ2-5; V gene: TRBV11-3; clone size: .; CDR3 length: 17; CDR3 DNA: TGTGCCAGCAGCTTAGGGGGAGGACAGGGGGCCCAAGAGACCCAGTACTTC; CDR3 protein: CASSLGGGQGAQETQYF
D gene: TRBD2; J gene: TRBJ2-7; V gene: TRBV29-1; clone size: .; CDR3 length: 13; CDR3 DNA: TGCAGCGTTGCTCTGGCGGGAGGACGGCAACAGTACTTC; CDR3 protein: CSVALAGGRQQYF
D gene: TRBD2; J gene: TRBJ2-1; V gene: TRBV18; clone size: .; CDR3 length: 16; CDR3 DNA: TGTGCCAGCTCACCGAAGGGACTAGCGGGTGACAATGAGCAGTTCTTC; CDR3 protein: CASSPKGLAGDNEQFF
D gene: .; J gene: TRBJ2-1; V gene: TRBV11-3; clone size: .; CDR3 length: 18; CDR3 DNA: TGTGCCAGCAGCGTATACGGGGGACTCACCTCGTACAACAATGAGCAGTTCTTC; CDR3 protein: CASSVYGGLTSYNNEQFF
D gene: TRBD1; J gene: TRBJ1-1; V gene: TRBV10-2; clone size: .; CDR3 length: 15; CDR3 DNA: TGCGCCAGCGGGCGGACAGGGGGTATGAACACTGAAGCTTTCTTT; CDR3 protein: CASGRTGGMNTEAFF
D gene: .; J gene: TRBJ1-5; V gene: TRBV7-8; clone size: once; CDR3 length: 15; CDR3 DNA: TGTGCCAGCAGCTTAGGTGGTTCCGCAAATCAGCCCCAGCATTTT; CDR3 protein: CASSLGGSANQPQHF
D gene: TRBD2; J gene: TRBJ2-7; V gene: TRBV5-6; clone size: .; CDR3 length: 14; CDR3 DNA: TGTGCCAGCAGCTTAGGATCGGGAGGGAAAGTCGCGTACTTC; CDR3 protein: CASSLGSGGKVAYF
D gene: .; J gene: TRBJ1-4; V gene: TRBV18; clone size: .; CDR3 length: 16; CDR3 DNA: TGTGCCAGCTCACCCCAGACAGGACTATTCAATGAAAAACTGTTTTTT; CDR3 protein: CASSPQTGLFNEKLFF
D gene: .; J gene: TRBJ1-5; V gene: TRBV29-1; clone size: few; CDR3 length: 13; CDR3 DNA: TGCAGCGTTTCGGGGGCGGCCAATCAGCCCCAGCATTTT; CDR3 protein: CSVSGAANQPQHF
D gene: TRBD2; J gene: TRBJ2-7; V gene: TRBV5-1; clone size: .; CDR3 length: 14; CDR3 DNA: TGCGCCAGCAGCTTGGAACTAGCGGGAGACGAGCAGTACTTC; CDR3 protein: CASSLELAGDEQYF
D gene: TRBD1; J gene: TRBJ1-6; V gene: TRBV30; clone size: once; CDR3 length: 14; CDR3 DNA: TGTGCCTGGTCGAAGACAGGGTACGATTCACCCCTCCACTTT; CDR3 protein: CAWSKTGYDSPLHF
D gene: .; J gene: TRBJ2-2; V gene: TRBV4-3; clone size: .; CDR3 length: 14; CDR3 DNA: TGCGCCAGCAGCCCTTTAATTAACACCGGGGAGCTGTTTTTT; CDR3 protein: CASSPLINTGELFF
D gene: .; J gene: TRBJ1-5; V gene: TRBV11-3; clone size: .; CDR3 length: 13; CDR3 DNA: TGTGCCAGCAGCTTAGAAGTGGGTCAGCCCCAGCATTTT; CDR3 protein: CASSLEVGQPQHF
D gene: .; J gene: TRBJ2-1; V gene: TRBV5-1; clone size: .; CDR3 length: 14; CDR3 DNA: TGCGCCAGCAGCTCTACCGGGGGCGCAGGTGAGCAGTTCTTC; CDR3 protein: CASSSTGGAGEQFF
D gene: .; J gene: TRBJ2-3; V gene: TRBV11-2; clone size: .; CDR3 length: 14; CDR3 DNA: TGTGCCAGCAGCTTAGATGCGGGCACAGATACGCAGTATTTT; CDR3 protein: CASSLDAGTDTQYF
D gene: .; J gene: TRBJ2-1; V gene: TRBV18; clone size: .; CDR3 length: 15; CDR3 DNA: TGTGCCAGCTCCCCGGATAGCGCCCCCTACAATGAGCAGTTCTTC; CDR3 protein: CASSPDSAPYNEQFF
D gene: TRBD2; J gene: TRBJ2-5; V gene: TRBV11-3; clone size: .; CDR3 length: 20; CDR3 DNA: TGTGCCAGCAACAACCTGGGAGCTAGCGGGAGCGTGTTTGGTTTGGAGACCCAGTACTTC; CDR3 protein: CASNNLGASGSVFGLETQYF
D gene: TRBD1; J gene: TRBJ1-2; V gene: TRBV5-4; clone size: .; CDR3 length: 16; CDR3 DNA: TGTGCCAGCAGCTTGGGGGCGCCAGGGGGTGGGTATGGCTACACCTTC; CDR3 protein: CASSLGAPGGGYGYTF